Shown below are 3 T cell receptor beta chains from a single sample sequenced in a study of human T cells and chemical hapten exposure. From the RACE reads, TCRdb called clonotypes with MiXCR, one entry per CDR3 protein. The sample includes about 130,000 distinct CDR3 sequences, roughly 9.5% of them seen just once. Sample time point: healthy volunteer bleed at 2 weeks. The total RNA was obtained from whole blood that was not fractionated. Sequenced: whole blood. These receptors all stem from a male donor in good health. Some clones in this sample may be carry-over from other donors' samples.

The chain is built from TRBV29-1 and TRBJ1-2; the match to TRBD1 covers 9 bases. V dropped 6 bases and J dropped 3; count of bases not matched to a gene: 5. The CDR3 runs to 13 residues. In germline, CDR1 is SQVTM, CDR2 ANQGSEA. The CDR3 reads CSVPTGGYYGYTF. The CDR3 bases are TGCAGCGTCCCCACAGGGGGCTACTATGGCTACACCTTC.

This rearrangement joins TRBV10-3 to TRBJ2-5; possible D gene TRBD1, 6 bases. The CDR3 sequence is 13 residues long. V gave up 2 bases and J gave up 5 bases, with 9 bases separating them. CDR1 and CDR2 from the germline V gene are ENHRY and SYGVKD. Written as DNA, the CDR3 is TGTGCCATCAGTGAGACAGGGTTGGAGACCCAGTACTTC. The encoded protein is CAISETGLETQYF.

The chain links TRBV3-1 to TRBJ2-7; 9 positions agree with TRBD2. Germline V gene lookup returns CDR1 LGHDT and CDR2 YNNKEL (reference sequence). The CDR3 runs 15 residues. After removal of 3 bases from V and 5 bases from J, the junction contained 8 bases not matched to a gene. CDR3 DNA sequence: TGTGCCAGCAGCCATCTAGCGGGAAAGAGTAACGAGCAGTACTTC. Translating it yields CASSHLAGKSNEQYF.